A single sample is the source of the 16 T cell receptor beta chains below, sequenced in a study of blood T cells in healthy people across ages. Primed by a sample-barcoded 5' primer and a J-beta primer mix, a second PCR proceeded for roughly 6 to 12 cycles. TCRdb itself ran the 5' RACE reads through MiXCR, one entry per CDR3 protein. The sample lists some 1.5 million distinct CDR3 sequences; roughly 30% were seen once. Sequenced material: blood. The source of these receptors is a woman under 40 in good health.

This chain connects TRBV20-1 to TRBJ1-2, with D perhaps TRBD1 (6 bases). CDR1 DFQATT and CDR2 SNEGSKA come from the germline V gene (reference sequence). The germline V and J ends were trimmed by 3 bases and 6 bases, with 14 bases remaining between them. The CDR3 sequence is 13 residues long. Written as DNA, the CDR3 is TGCAGTGCTAGTCCACAGGGACCCGATGGCTACACCTTC. This translates into CSASPQGPDGYTF.

This clonotype was counted between two and nine times. This rearrangement joins TRBV20-1 to TRBJ2-5, with a tentative D call TRBD1 (7 bases). V was cut by 0 bases and J by 1 base, with 15 bases left in between. The CDR3 length is 16 residues. Germline values: CDR1 DFQATT, CDR2 SNEGSKA (reference sequence). CDR3 residues: CSARDASRGAQETQYF. CDR3 sequence (DNA): TGCAGTGCTAGAGATGCTAGCAGGGGGGCCCAAGAGACCCAGTACTTC.

This chain's CDR3 is CASTRGIGANVLTF. CDR3 sequence (DNA): TGTGCCAGCACCAGGGGTATTGGGGCCAACGTCCTGACTTTC. This sequence joins TRBV6-5 and TRBJ2-6, with D maybe TRBD1 (6 bases). The CDR3 sequence is 14 residues long. Germline CDR1 reads MNHEY; CDR2 reads SVGAGI. V lost 7 bases and J 3 bases, leaving 10 bases between the germline ends.

The chain joins TRBV7-2 to TRBJ2-1; D perhaps matches TRBD2 (6 bases). Trimming removed 4 bases from V and 6 bases from J, with 13 bases in between. The germline V gene encodes CDR1 SGHTA and CDR2 FQGNSA. The CDR3 contains 14 residues. CDR3 nucleotides: TGTGCCAGCAGCTCGGACTACCTGGGCAATGAGCAGTTCTTC. It translates to CASSSDYLGNEQFF.

V is TRBV6-2 or TRBV6-3 and J is TRBJ2-7; TRBD1 matches at 7 bases. CDR1 MNHEY and CDR2 SVGEGT come from the germline V gene. J was trimmed by 1 base and V by 8 bases; bases with no gene match: 11. The CDR3 length is 15 residues. CDR3 sequence reads: CASSQFGTASYEQYF. Written as DNA, the CDR3 is TGTGCCAGCTCCCAATTCGGGACAGCGTCCTACGAGCAGTACTTC.

This clonotype occurred a few times. The chain carries TRBV4-3 and TRBJ1-1, with D unresolved. V dropped 0 bases and J dropped 0 bases, with 5 bases sitting between them. CDR1 and CDR2 (germline): LGHNA, YSLEER. This CDR3 has 14 amino acids. CDR3 DNA: TGCGCCAGCAGCCAAGAGCCCCTGAACACTGAAGCTTTCTTT. It codes for CASSQEPLNTEAFF.

This clonotype showed up many times. The rearrangement links TRBV7-2 to TRBJ2-4; 11 nucleotides align to TRBD1. CDR3 size: 14 residues. Germline lookup yields CDR1 SGHTA and CDR2 FQGNSA. V lost 5 bases, J lost 6 bases, and 3 bases stayed unmatched. The CDR3 DNA is TGTGCCAGCAGCCAGGACAGGGGGCCAAACATTCAGTACTTC. Translating it yields CASSQDRGPNIQYF.

The chain couples TRBV5-1 to TRBJ2-7; D remains unclear. The germline V gene encodes CDR1 SGHRS and CDR2 YFSETQ. The CDR3 has 13 residues. V shed 3 bases and J shed 11 bases, with 18 bases lying between them. The DNA for the CDR3 is TGCGCCAGCAGCTCCCGGTTTGGTGGGCGCGAGTACTTC. Translating gives CASSSRFGGREYF.

The chain joins TRBV14 to TRBJ2-7, with D maybe TRBD1 (6 bases). Germline values: CDR1 SGHDN, CDR2 FVKESK. This CDR3 is built from 17 residues. Trimming took 1 base from V and 3 from J, leaving 19 bases between them. CDR3 nucleotides: TGTGCCAGCAGCCAAGTGGCTCAGAGGGGGAGACACTACGAGCAGTACTTC. This translates into CASSQVAQRGRHYEQYF.

This clonotype was seen just once. A much larger clone differs by one base, so this may be a read error. The V call is TRBV12-3 or TRBV12-4, the J call TRBJ2-5; D may be TRBD1 (5 bases). The last part of the DNA fits TRBJ2-1 better; the J call may be wrong. The CDR3 sequence is 15 residues long. The CDR3 loop is CASSLGYPGQETQFF. In DNA, the CDR3 is TGTGCCAGCAGTTTGGGCTACCCAGGACAAGAGACCCAGTTCTTC.

This chain uses TRBV18 with TRBJ2-3; TRBD1 agrees at 9 bases. The CDR3 is 17 amino acids. J was trimmed by 1 base and V by 6 bases; bases with no gene match: 11. CDR1 is KGHSH and CDR2 is LQKENI in the germline V gene. CDR3 nucleotide sequence: TGTGCCAGCTCGCCTGCCGGGACAGGGTTTGGCACAGATACGCAGTATTTT. Its translation: CASSPAGTGFGTDTQYF.

Details on this clonotype: This clone may be a read error of a much larger clone one base away. The chain uses TRBV3-1 and TRBJ2-7; 8 bases are a match to TRBD2. Germline lookup yields CDR1 LGHDT and CDR2 YNNKEL (reference sequence). This CDR3 has 14 amino acids. CDR3: CASRKAGVLNERYF. The CDR3 nucleotides read TGTGCCAGCAGAAAAGCGGGAGTTCTAAACGAGCGGTACTTC.

V and J are TRBV2 and TRBJ2-7; 13 positions agree with TRBD2. V was clipped by 6 bases and J by 7 bases; unmatched bases: 9. This CDR3 has 15 amino acids. CDR1 is SNHLY, CDR2 FYNNEI, per germline. The CDR3: CASSPLAGGPGEQYF. The DNA of the CDR3 is TGTGCCAGCAGCCCACTAGCGGGAGGGCCGGGAGAGCAGTACTTC.

This clonotype is a singleton in its sample. V and J are TRBV29-1 and TRBJ1-1; D remains unclear. Per germline, CDR1 SQVTM and CDR2 ANQGSEA. V was shortened by 2 bases and J by 3 bases, with 10 bases between the two germline ends. This CDR3 spans 13 amino acids. The CDR3 DNA is TGCAGCGTTGAAACTGACATCCACACTGAAGCTTTCTTT. Translating gives CSVETDIHTEAFF.

The V and J genes are TRBV10-3 and TRBJ2-1; TRBD1 is a possible D gene (7 bases). The CDR3 is made up of 14 amino acids. Trimming cost V 10 bases and J 3 bases, with 16 bases left between them. The V gene's germline CDR1 is ENHRY and CDR2 SYGVKD. The chain's CDR3 is CATGDSPNYNEQFF. The CDR3 DNA reads as TGTGCCACGGGGGACAGCCCCAACTACAATGAGCAGTTCTTC.

This clonotype has a handful of counts. V gene TRBV20-1 combines with J gene TRBJ2-5; 7 nucleotides align to TRBD1. Germline V gene data show CDR1 as DFQATT and CDR2 as SNEGSKA (reference sequence). The length of the CDR3 is 16 residues. J lost 3 bases, V lost 6 bases, and 16 bases had no gene match. DNA of the CDR3: TGCAGTGCCCAGGTGACAGGGTTTAAACCCGAAGAGACCCAGTACTTC. Translating gives CSAQVTGFKPEETQYF.